The 8 T cell receptor beta chains in this list originate from one sample, sequenced in a study of control samples from healthy donors and cancer patients. The data were produced by immunoSEQ multiplex PCR, yet TCRdb's version contains in-frame clones alone and is incomplete. In the table there are 150,000 to 200,000 clones, around 94% of which are singletons. Sequenced input: blood. These receptors all stem from a woman younger than 30 in good health.

The genes are TRBV7-9 and TRBJ2-7; D gene uncertain. This CDR3 has 15 residues. Germline-derived CDR1 and CDR2 are SEHNR and FQNEAQ (reference sequence). V dropped 5 bases and J dropped 4 bases, with 18 bases sitting between them. The CDR3 loop reads CASSPHRGLRYEQYF. The CDR3 DNA reads TGTGCCAGCAGCCCCCATCGCGGATTGAGGTACGAGCAGTACTTC.

The chain recombines TRBV21-1 with TRBJ2-2; the table assigns TRBD1, which was not confirmed against the DNA. TRBV21-1 is noted as a pseudogene. This CDR3 has 16 amino acids. Here the CDR3 reads CASSKQQDTNTGELFF. CDR3 bases: TGTGCCAGCAGCAAACAGCAGGATACGAACACCGGGGAGCTGTTTTTT.

Only one count was recorded for this clone. The chain recombines TRBV10-3 with TRBJ2-7, with D possibly matching TRBD2 (5 bases). Trimming took 9 bases from V and 2 from J, leaving 8 bases between them. The CDR3 spans 11 residues. Germline lookup yields CDR1 ENHRY and CDR2 SYGVKD. This CDR3 reads CAIADPYEQYF. The DNA of the CDR3 is TGTGCCATAGCGGACCCCTACGAGCAGTACTTC.

V usage is TRBV19 and J usage is TRBJ2-3; TRBD1 matches 10 bases. J lost 1 base, V lost 1 base, and 8 bases had no gene match. The CDR3 extends over 18 amino acids. Germline V gene lookup returns CDR1 LNHDA and CDR2 SQIVND (reference sequence). The CDR3 nucleotides read TGTGCCAGTAGTATAGGTTGGCGGGGGACAGGGGGCACAGATACGCAGTATTTT. Translation: CASSIGWRGTGGTDTQYF.

The CDR3 protein is CAISESEGGEAPQHF. CDR3 coding DNA: TGTGCCATCAGTGAGTCTGAGGGGGGGGAAGCGCCCCAGCATTTT. The genes are TRBV10-3 and TRBJ1-5; tentative D call: TRBD1 (6 bases). The V end lost 0 bases, the J end lost 9 bases, and 15 bases lay between the germline ends. The germline CDR1 and CDR2 sequences are ENHRY and SYGVKD. The CDR3 has 15 residues.

This rearrangement joins TRBV27 to TRBJ1-3; the D gene is possibly TRBD1 (5 bases). CDR3 size: 14 residues. Trimming left V 2 bases short and J 4 bases short, with 9 bases between. Germline loops: CDR1 MNHEY, CDR2 SMNVEV (reference sequence). For the CDR3, the DNA is TGTGCCAGCAGTTTAGCAGGGTACGGAAACACCATATATTTT. It is translated as CASSLAGYGNTIYF.

This sequence joins TRBV28 and TRBJ1-5; D is possibly TRBD1 (6 bases). The germline gives CDR1 MDHEN, CDR2 SYDVKM. V lost 5 bases and J lost 7, with 15 bases in between. The CDR3 has 14 residues. CDR3 amino acids: CASSLPSGAQPQHF. The CDR3 bases are TGTGCCAGCAGTCTGCCTTCAGGGGCCCAGCCCCAGCATTTT.

The CDR3 DNA sequence: TGTGCCAGCAGCGTAGGAAGTATGGGTTCACCCCTCCACTTT. Protein product: CASSVGSMGSPLHF. The J gene is TRBJ1-6, the V gene TRBV9, with no clear D. The CDR3 runs to 14 residues. Germline loops: CDR1 SGDLS, CDR2 YYNGEE. V was clipped by 0 bases and J by 9 bases, with 10 bases between them.